This TCR beta chain was recorded in a study of human T cells and chemical hapten exposure. TCRdb independently ran MiXCR on the RACE reads; one entry per CDR3 protein. The sample carries about 70,000 distinct CDR3 sequences, around 6.5% recorded once. This sample's time point: healthy volunteer bleed at 6 weeks. Extraction of total RNA was performed on unfractionated whole blood. The CDR3 length is 14 residues. The sequence was obtained from a female donor in good health. Some clones in this sample may be carry-over from other donors' samples. V is TRBV21-1 and J is TRBJ1-1. TRBV21-1 is described as a pseudogene. What was sequenced was whole blood. CDR3 sequence (DNA): TGTGCCAGCAGCAAAGTTGTTCGGAACACTGAAGCTTTCTTT. Its translation: CASSKVVRNTEAFF.